These 4 T cell receptor beta chains share one sample of origin, sequenced in a study of OX40 agonist ivuxolimab in advanced cancers. The table came from immunoSEQ multiplex PCR; TCRdb's copy has only in-frame clones and leaves some out. The table records about 63,000 clones, around nine tenths of them present only once. The sample in question was CD4+ or CD8+ T cells sorted from blood, obtained in a trial of the OX40 agonist ivuxolimab. All receptors come from an adult with an advanced solid tumor such as melanoma, head and neck, liver or kidney cancer.

The J gene is TRBJ2-1, the V gene TRBV7-2, with 9 positions matching TRBD2. Germline V gene sequence: CDR1 SGHTA, CDR2 FQGNSA. V shed 4 bases and J 7 bases; nucleotides not matched to a gene: 8. The CDR3 has 15 amino acids. The CDR3 reads CASSSSGIPLNEQFF. CDR3 nucleotides: TGTGCCAGCAGCTCTAGCGGGATACCCCTAAATGAGCAGTTCTTC.

The chain recombines TRBV28 with TRBJ2-2, with D tentatively TRBD2 (7 bases). V was cut by 7 bases and J by 4 bases, with 10 bases left in between. Germline loops: CDR1 MDHEN, CDR2 SYDVKM. This CDR3 spans 13 amino acids. Here the CDR3 reads CASKRGGTGELFF. The CDR3 nucleotides read TGTGCCAGCAAGAGGGGGGGCACCGGGGAGCTGTTTTTT. Filled out from reference TRBV28 and TRBJ2-2, the complete variable domain reads DVKVTQSSRYLVKRTGEKVFLECVQDMDHENMFWYRQDPGLGLRLIYFSYDVKMKEKGDIPEGYSVSREKKERFSLILESASTNQTSMYLCASKRGGTGELFFGEGSRLTVL.

This clone was detected a few times. The chain links TRBV28 to TRBJ1-2; 7 positions match TRBD1. In germline, CDR1 is MDHEN, CDR2 SYDVKM. This CDR3 comprises 14 residues. The ends lost 7 bases at V and 4 bases at J; junction bases unmatched: 9. CDR3 in amino acids: CASTVGQVAYGYTF. The CDR3 coding sequence is TGTGCCAGCACCGTCGGACAGGTAGCCTATGGCTACACCTTC.

This clone was seen just once. CDR3 region: CASSQDPRGAQGYGYTF. In nucleotides, the CDR3 is TGTGCCAGCAGCCAAGATCCCCGGGGGGCGCAGGGCTATGGCTACACCTTC. This chain joins TRBV4-2 and TRBJ1-2; maybe TRBD1 (6 bases). The CDR3 has 17 residues. V was pared by 0 bases and J by 4 bases, with 18 bases between. Germline CDR1 reads LGHNA; CDR2 reads YNFKEQ.